These 29 T cell receptor beta chains were all obtained from the same sample, sequenced in a study of Graves' ophthalmopathy and Graves' hyperthyroidism. RNA transcripts provided the template for amplifying TCR beta CDR3 regions. Amplification began with first-round RT-PCR using HTBI primers, then second-round multiplex PCR was performed. MiXCR, applied by TCRdb to the multiplex PCR reads, yields one record per CDR3 protein. The sample gives 300,000 to 350,000 distinct CDR3 sequences, 17% of which show up once; around an eighth is in the top ten. Sequences were obtained from peripheral blood. The source of these receptors is an adult man with Graves' ophthalmopathy.

This clonotype has ten or more counts. This rearrangement joins TRBV4-1 to TRBJ1-2, with 8 bases identical to TRBD1. The V and J ends lost 3 bases and 0 bases, in that order; junction bases with no gene match: 6. The CDR3 runs to 16 residues. The germline gives CDR1 MGHRA, CDR2 YSYEKL. The DNA for the CDR3 is TGCGCCAGCAGCCAGTTAGTACAGGGGGCTAACTATGGCTACACCTTC. The encoded protein is CASSQLVQGANYGYTF.

This clonotype was observed many times. The chain combines TRBV20-1 with TRBJ1-2, with D possibly matching TRBD1 (5 bases). The CDR3 has 16 amino acids. Trimming removed 6 bases from V and 3 bases from J, with 23 bases in between. CDR1 and CDR2 from the germline V gene are DFQATT and SNEGSKA (reference sequence). The CDR3 sequence: CSAQPRTGPNYYGYTF. The CDR3 DNA reads as TGCAGTGCCCAACCCCGAACAGGTCCTAACTACTATGGCTACACCTTC.

This sequence joins TRBV27 and TRBJ2-5, with TRBD2 identical over 16 bases. CDR1 is MNHEY and CDR2 is SMNVEV in the germline V gene (reference sequence). CDR3 length equals 19 residues. The V and J ends lost 5 bases and 1 base, in that order; junction bases with no gene match: 10. CDR3 protein: CASSPTGTSGGVIQETQYF. The CDR3 nucleotides read TGTGCCAGCAGTCCAACCGGGACTAGCGGGGGGGTTATCCAAGAGACCCAGTACTTC.

This clonotype was picked up many times. This rearrangement joins TRBV6-5 to TRBJ1-3; 9 nucleotides agree with TRBD1. Germline trimming cut 0 bases from V and 9 bases from J; bases unmatched to any gene: 9. The CDR3 runs 16 residues. Germline CDR1 MNHEY, CDR2 SVGAGI. The CDR3 DNA reads as TGTGCCAGCAGTTACTCGGCCGGGACAGGGAAGAGCACCATATATTTT. Its translation: CASSYSAGTGKSTIYF.

This clonotype was recorded at least ten times. The junction and the germline gene differ at one end; a read error may be behind it. The V and J genes are TRBV7-7 and TRBJ2-5; D might be TRBD1 (5 bases). Germline lookup yields CDR1 SSHAT and CDR2 FNYEAQ (reference sequence). This CDR3 contains 15 residues. The CDR3 DNA sequence: TGTGCTAGCAGCTTAGGGGCCATCATGGGGGAGACCCAGTACTTC. As protein: CASSLGAIMGETQYF.

This clonotype was recorded many times. This rearrangement joins TRBV6-2 or TRBV6-3 to TRBJ1-1; a possible D gene is TRBD1 (6 bases). Germline values: CDR1 MNHEY, CDR2 SVGEGT. The CDR3 covers 16 residues. V dropped 5 bases and J dropped 5 bases, with 21 bases sitting between them. CDR3 nucleotide sequence: TGTGCCAGCAGTCTCAGAAGAAACAGGGTTTGGACTGAAGCTTTCTTT. Translation gives CASSLRRNRVWTEAFF.

This clonotype appeared many times. This chain connects TRBV7-9 to TRBJ2-7, with 8 bases identical to TRBD2. The CDR3 loop spans 14 amino acids. Germline values: CDR1 SEHNR, CDR2 FQNEAQ (reference sequence). Germline trimming cut 3 bases from V and 4 bases from J; bases unmatched to any gene: 5. The chain's CDR3 is CASSFPGRGYEQYF. In DNA form, the CDR3 reads TGTGCCAGCAGCTTCCCCGGGAGGGGTTACGAGCAGTACTTC. The full variable domain, with the rest looked up from reference TRBV7-9 and TRBJ2-7, is DTGVSQNPRHKITKRGQNVTFRCDPISEHNRLYWYRQTLGQGPEFLTYFQNEAQLEKSRLLSDRFSAERPKGSFSTLEIQRTEQGDSAMYLCASSFPGRGYEQYFGPGTRLTVT.

This clonotype showed up many times. The chain carries TRBV3-1 and TRBJ1-5; 7 positions match TRBD1. Germline CDR1 LGHDT, CDR2 YNNKEL (reference sequence). CDR3 length equals 15 residues. J gave up 6 bases and V 3 bases, and 8 bases lay outside the gene matches. The chain's CDR3 is CASSQGDRRRQPQHF. The CDR3 DNA reads TGTGCCAGCAGCCAGGGGGACAGACGGCGTCAGCCCCAGCATTTT.

Concerning this clonotype: A much larger clone differs from this one at a single base, so this may be a read error. The rearrangement joins TRBV11-2 to TRBJ2-5, with TRBD2 matching 11 bases. The CDR3 covers 14 residues. Germline V CDR1 and CDR2: SGHAT, FQNNGV. CDR3 nucleotides: TGTGCCAGCAGGCTAGCGGGAGGAGGAGAGACCCCGTACTTC. Translated, it gives CASRLAGGGETPYF.

This clonotype was counted at least ten times. The chain is built from TRBV5-1 and TRBJ1-5; no reliable D call. Between the trimmed V and J ends, which lost 4 bases and 4 bases, there was a span of 12 bases. Germline V lookup: CDR1 SGHRS, CDR2 YFSETQ. This CDR3 is built from 14 residues. CDR3 DNA sequence: TGCGCCAGCAGCCCCCTGGGGAGGAATCAGCCCCAGCATTTT. It encodes CASSPLGRNQPQHF.

The gene calls are TRBV7-9 and TRBJ2-7; TRBD1 agrees at 8 bases. V was clipped by 4 bases and J by 3 bases; unmatched bases: 8. This CDR3 contains 15 residues. Germline V CDR1 and CDR2: SEHNR, FQNEAQ (reference sequence). The CDR3 region has the DNA TGTGCCAGCAGCTCTGCAGGGGGCCCTGACTACGAGCAGTACTTC. This translates into CASSSAGGPDYEQYF.

This clonotype was observed a few times. This CDR3 reads CASSPGLGVMNTEAFF. The CDR3 DNA sequence: TGCGCCAGCAGCCCTGGGCTGGGAGTTATGAACACTGAAGCTTTCTTT. The V and J genes are TRBV4-1 and TRBJ1-1; D is ambiguous. From germline, CDR1 is MGHRA and CDR2 YSYEKL. This CDR3 spans 16 amino acids. V was pared by 4 bases and J by 0 bases, with 15 bases between.

This clonotype has more than one count but fewer than ten. Relative to the germline gene, one junction end is altered; a read error may explain this. The chain links TRBV20-1 to TRBJ2-7, with 7 bases that match TRBD1. Germline V lookup: CDR1 DFQATT, CDR2 SNEGSKA (reference sequence). The CDR3 loop spans 15 amino acids. CDR3 DNA sequence: TGCAGTGCTAGACCCTCCATGACAGGGTACTACGAGCAGTCCTTC. Translated, it gives CSARPSMTGYYEQSF.

This clonotype was seen ten or more times. The chain has TRBV28 and TRBJ2-7; 7 positions match TRBD1. The CDR3 has 14 residues. Germline CDR1 reads MDHEN; CDR2 reads SYDVKM. The ends lost 5 bases at V and 7 bases at J; junction bases unmatched: 11. CDR3 sequence (DNA): TGTGCCAGCAGTCTAACAACAGGGGTTGGGGAGCAGTACTTC. Protein sequence: CASSLTTGVGEQYF.

This clonotype was recorded many times. As DNA, the CDR3 is TGCAGTGCCGGGGGAGGGATCTATCAGCCCCAGCATTTT. Translating gives CSAGGGIYQPQHF. The J gene is TRBJ1-5, the V gene TRBV20-1; D possibly corresponds to TRBD1 (5 bases). V was clipped by 6 bases and J by 5 bases, with 14 bases between them. CDR3 length equals 13 residues. CDR1 and CDR2 from the germline V gene are DFQATT and SNEGSKA (reference sequence).

The sample holds many counts of this clonotype. The V and J genes are TRBV20-1 and TRBJ1-5; D is perhaps TRBD1 (6 bases). V lost 6 bases and J 0 bases, leaving 15 bases between the germline ends. The germline V gene encodes CDR1 DFQATT and CDR2 SNEGSKA (reference sequence). This CDR3 has 15 amino acids. The CDR3 DNA sequence: TGCAGTGCCCGTAGGGGGTGGAATAGCAATCAGCCCCAGCATTTT. Translated, it gives CSARRGWNSNQPQHF.

This clonotype was detected ten times or more. The rearrangement joins TRBV13 to TRBJ2-5; 7 bases line up with TRBD1. The CDR3 covers 15 residues. Unmatched junction bases numbered 6, after V lost 1 base and J lost 4 bases. Germline V gives CDR1 PRHDT, CDR2 FYEKMQ (reference sequence). CDR3 nucleotide sequence: TGTGCCAGCAGCTTAGCCGTCAGGGGGAGAGAGACCCAGTACTTC. It encodes CASSLAVRGRETQYF.

This clonotype was seen ten or more times. The V and J genes are TRBV6-1 and TRBJ2-7; the D gene is possibly TRBD2 (6 bases). V lost 11 bases, J lost 2 bases, and 19 bases lay in between. Germline loops: CDR1 MNHNS, CDR2 SASEGT. This CDR3 region has 14 residues. The CDR3 DNA reads TGTGCCGGAGGGGAGCAGGAGGGCCCCTACGAGCAGTACTTC. It yields the protein CAGGEQEGPYEQYF.

This clonotype was found many times. The rearrangement joins TRBV29-1 to TRBJ2-7; 10 nucleotides align to TRBD1. Looked up from germline, CDR1 is SQVTM and CDR2 is ANQGSEA. The V segment lost 4 bases and the J segment 2 bases; nucleotides outside the gene matches: 8. CDR3 length equals 15 residues. The CDR3 here is CSVGGSGQGPYEQYF. Here the CDR3 DNA reads TGCAGCGTTGGAGGCTCGGGACAGGGGCCCTACGAGCAGTACTTC.

This clonotype was seen at least ten times. V usage is TRBV4-2 and J usage is TRBJ2-5; the match to TRBD2 covers 10 bases. CDR1 and CDR2 from the germline V gene are LGHNA and YNFKEQ. After removal of 3 bases from V and 5 bases from J, the junction contained 9 bases not matched to a gene. This CDR3 spans 16 amino acids. Here the CDR3 DNA reads TGTGCCAGCAGCCAGCGCATAGCGGGGGGATCTGAGACCCAGTACTTC. Encoded protein: CASSQRIAGGSETQYF.

This clonotype has a count of ten or more. This chain connects TRBV27 to TRBJ2-5; D is undetermined. V dropped 1 base and J dropped 5 bases, with 11 bases sitting between them. Germline CDR1 is MNHEY and CDR2 is SMNVEV (reference sequence). The CDR3 has 14 amino acids. The DNA for the CDR3 is TGTGCCAGCAGTTTATTCACCGGGCTGGAGACCCAGTACTTC. Translating it yields CASSLFTGLETQYF.

This clonotype was counted ten times or more. The V call is TRBV20-1, the J call TRBJ2-7; 12 bases align to TRBD2. V trimming: 1 base; J trimming: 5 bases; junction bases outside the gene matches: 6. The CDR3 extends over 15 amino acids. Germline V gene lookup returns CDR1 DFQATT and CDR2 SNEGSKA (reference sequence). The CDR3 spells CSARVSSGGVDEQYF. For the CDR3, the DNA is TGCAGTGCTAGAGTGTCTAGCGGGGGGGTCGACGAGCAGTACTTC.

This clonotype was seen many times. The chain has TRBV15 and TRBJ2-7; a possible D gene is TRBD2 (5 bases). CDR1 and CDR2 from the germline V gene are LNHNV and YYDKDF (reference sequence). This CDR3 has 17 amino acids. V was shortened by 2 bases and J by 0 bases, with 17 bases between the two germline ends. CDR3 nucleotide sequence: TGTGCCACCAGCAGATACCCCGGGGTGGACCTCTCCTACGAGCAGTACTTC. Amino acids: CATSRYPGVDLSYEQYF.

This clonotype has at least ten counts. The J gene is TRBJ1-6, the V gene TRBV2, with a tentative D call TRBD1 (6 bases). The CDR3 extends over 15 amino acids. The germline gives CDR1 SNHLY, CDR2 FYNNEI. Trimming took off 3 bases at V and 10 bases at J, with 16 bases between the two ends. CDR3 protein: CASSDGGSYGSPLHF. CDR3 in DNA: TGTGCCAGCAGTGATGGGGGCAGCTATGGATCACCCCTCCACTTT.

This clonotype was recorded many times. Mismatch with germline at one junction end may stem from a read error. The V call is TRBV7-7, the J call TRBJ2-5, with unresolved D. Looked up from germline, CDR1 is SSHAT and CDR2 is FNYEAQ (reference sequence). This CDR3 is 13 amino acids long. CDR3 loop: CASSLGYRETQYF. The CDR3 region has the DNA TGTGCTAGCAGCTTGGGGTATCGGGAGACCCAGTACTTC.

This clonotype showed up many times. The chain joins TRBV5-1 to TRBJ1-2; 7 bases match TRBD1. This CDR3 contains 13 residues. Trimming cost V 3 bases and J 4 bases; bases outside gene matches: 3. Germline values: CDR1 SGHRS, CDR2 YFSETQ. Here the CDR3 DNA reads TGCGCCAGCAGCTCCCGGGACAGCTATGGCTACACCTTC. It encodes CASSSRDSYGYTF.

As regards this clonotype: A read error may produce the germline difference seen at one junction end. V and J are TRBV27 and TRBJ2-5; 9 bases map to TRBD2. The CDR3 covers 15 residues. Per the germline V gene, CDR1 is MNHEY and CDR2 is SMNVEV (reference sequence). DNA for the CDR3: TGTGCCAGCAGTTTACGGACTAGCGTCGGGGGGACCCAGCACTTC. Amino acids: CASSLRTSVGGTQHF.

This clonotype was detected many times. The V and J genes are TRBV13 and TRBJ2-2; D remains unclear. Trimming took 2 bases from V and 7 from J, leaving 11 bases between them. Germline values: CDR1 PRHDT, CDR2 FYEKMQ (reference sequence). The CDR3 covers 14 residues. The CDR3 region has the DNA TGTGCCAGCAGCTTATTCCCTAGTAGCGGGGAGCTGTTTTTT. Translation gives CASSLFPSSGELFF.

This clonotype was recorded many times. The chain has TRBV5-1 and TRBJ2-2; TRBD1 agrees at 8 bases. Germline CDR1 and CDR2: SGHRS and YFSETQ. The CDR3 runs to 15 residues. V was pared by 3 bases and J by 3 bases, with 4 bases of the junction left unmatched. The CDR3 spells CASSWTGLYTGELFF. The CDR3 DNA reads as TGCGCCAGCAGCTGGACAGGGTTGTACACCGGGGAGCTGTTTTTT. Complete variable domain (other parts from reference TRBV5-1 and TRBJ2-2): KAGVTQTPRYLIKTRGQQVTLSCSPISGHRSVSWYQQTPGQGLQFLFEYFSETQRNKGNFPGRFSGRQFSNSRSEMNVSTLELGDSALYLCASSWTGLYTGELFFGEGSRLTVL.